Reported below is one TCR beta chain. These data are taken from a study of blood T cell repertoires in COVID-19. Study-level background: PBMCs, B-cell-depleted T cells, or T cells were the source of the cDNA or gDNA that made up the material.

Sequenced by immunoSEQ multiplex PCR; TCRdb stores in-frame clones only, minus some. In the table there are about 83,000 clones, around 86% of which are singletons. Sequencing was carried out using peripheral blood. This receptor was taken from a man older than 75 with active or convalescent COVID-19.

The CDR3 bases are TGTGCCAGCAGAGATCAGAGCCAGGTATCCTACGAGCAGTACGTC. Translating it yields CASRDQSQVSYEQYV. The rearrangement joins TRBV5-4 to TRBJ2-7; D uncertain. Trimming took off 5 bases at V and 1 base at J, with 16 bases between the two ends. This CDR3 region has 15 residues. The V gene's germline CDR1 is SGHNT and CDR2 YYREEE (reference sequence).